This T cell receptor beta chain was documented in a study of technical replicates of blood from several donors. The protocol was immunoSEQ multiplex PCR, while the TCRdb copy is restricted to in-frame clones and leaves out a portion. The repertoire holds about 62,000 clones, with roughly 98% as singletons. Per germline, CDR1 MNHEY and CDR2 SMNVEV (reference sequence). Losses at the gene ends were 5 bases for V and 1 base for J; bases not matched to a gene: 10. This CDR3 region has 16 residues. The V call is TRBV27, the J call TRBJ1-1; 7 bases line up with TRBD1. The sample was T cells isolated from PBMCs. The clonotype comes from a human donor in good health. The CDR3 DNA reads TGTGCCAGCAGTCCCCCCCCCGGGACAGCGAACACTGAAGCTTTCTTT. It is translated as CASSPPPGTANTEAFF.